A selection of T cell receptor beta chains follows, all from one sample in a study of shared clonotypes between healthy human individuals. The table came from immunoSEQ multiplex PCR; TCRdb's copy has only in-frame clones and leaves some out. The profile shows about 500,000 clones, 70% to 80% of them singletons. Sequencing was performed on PBMCs. Receptors originate from a woman between 35 and 50 years old in good health. Some clones in this sample may be carry-over from other donors' samples. Each CDR3 is given with its conserved first and last residue. Not all rows give a size; the values are once, few, many and, for expanded clones, a class.

J gene | V gene | clone size | CDR3 length | CDR3 protein
TRBJ2-1 | TRBV28 | - | 11 | CASTGDFEQFF
TRBJ2-2 | TRBV5-1 | - | 14 | CASDRGGNTGELFF
TRBJ1-1 | TRBV6-5 | - | 15 | CASSPPGTVFGRAFF
TRBJ1-3 | TRBV6-5 | once | 14 | CASSQTGDGNTIYF
TRBJ2-1 | TRBV30 | many | 13 | CACTRASYNEQFF
TRBJ1-1 | TRBV5-5 | - | 14 | CASTYGVGNTEAFF
TRBJ2-5 | TRBV18 | - | 15 | CASSPNRDIQETQYF
TRBJ2-2 | TRBV29-1 | once | 14 | CSVRLHGDSGELFF
TRBJ2-7 | TRBV19 | - | 14 | CASSKGGSSYEQYF
TRBJ2-7 | TRBV19 | - | 13 | CASSTGLSYEQYF
TRBJ1-5 | TRBV19 | - | 16 | CASTHEGGRRDQPQHF
TRBJ2-5 | TRBV7-9 | - | 13 | CASTYGSDETQYF
TRBJ1-2 | TRBV2 | - | 16 | CASSFNRDRVNYGYTF